The 11 T cell receptor beta chains listed next were all sequenced from one sample in a study of CD8 T cells in Susac syndrome. Random hexamers served to reverse transcribe roughly 0.5 to 1 ug RNA. In TCRdb, the immunoSEQ multiplex PCR reads were re-called with MiXCR into one record per CDR3 protein. The sample includes 150,000 to 200,000 distinct CDR3 sequences, around 94% of them seen just once. The source material was CD4+ T cells from PBMCs. These receptors originate from a human donor in good health.

DNA of the CDR3: TGCAGCGTCGGCTGGAACCATGAAAAACTGTTTTTT. Amino acids: CSVGWNHEKLFF. The chain employs TRBV29-1 and TRBJ1-4; unclear D gene. Germline CDR1 reads SQVTM; CDR2 reads ANQGSEA. CDR3 length equals 12 residues. Trimming removed 6 bases at V and 6 bases at J, with 11 bases between. The variable domain in full, completed from reference TRBV29-1 and TRBJ1-4, reads SAVISQKPSRDICQRGTSLTIQCQVDSQVTMMFWYRQQPGQSLTLIATANQGSEATYESGFVIDKFPISRPNLTFSTLTVSNMSPEDSSIYLCSVGWNHEKLFFGSGTQLSVL.

The V call is TRBV29-1, the J call TRBJ2-3; possible D gene TRBD2, 5 bases. The CDR3 covers 13 residues. V lost 6 bases to trimming and J lost 1 base, with 11 bases between them. Germline assignment: CDR1 SQVTM and CDR2 ANQGSEA. The chain's CDR3 is CSVGRRGTDTQYF. Written as DNA, the CDR3 is TGCAGCGTGGGGAGACGGGGCACAGATACGCAGTATTTT.

The chain is built from TRBV15 and TRBJ2-7, with D maybe TRBD1 (6 bases). This CDR3 has 15 amino acids. CDR1 LNHNV and CDR2 YYDKDF come from the germline V gene (reference sequence). The germline V and J ends were trimmed by 2 bases and 7 bases, with 18 bases remaining between them. The CDR3 DNA is TGTGCCACCAGCAGACAGGGACAAGGGGCAGAGGAGCAGTACTTC. It is translated as CATSRQGQGAEEQYF.

The chain couples TRBV20-1 to TRBJ2-3, with 9 bases that match TRBD2. The CDR3 is made up of 14 amino acids. Germline values: CDR1 DFQATT, CDR2 SNEGSKA (reference sequence). Germline trimming cut 8 bases from V and 2 bases from J; bases unmatched to any gene: 8. The CDR3 here is CSTNSGGNTDTQYF. In DNA, the CDR3 is TGCAGTACCAATAGCGGGGGAAACACAGATACGCAGTATTTT.

This clonotype was detected once. This sequence joins TRBV7-2 and TRBJ2-7; 7 bases are a match to TRBD1. CDR3 length: 14 amino acids. Germline values: CDR1 SGHTA, CDR2 FQGNSA. With V trimmed by 3 bases and J by 4 bases, 6 bases remained unmatched. The CDR3 spells CASSFSTGMYEQYF. Written as DNA, the CDR3 is TGTGCCAGCAGCTTCTCGACAGGGATGTACGAGCAGTACTTC.

V gene TRBV4-2 combines with J gene TRBJ2-7; 14 bases map to TRBD2. V shed 0 bases and J 6 bases; nucleotides not matched to a gene: 4. This CDR3 contains 16 residues. Germline CDR1 and CDR2: LGHNA and YNFKEQ. The CDR3 DNA sequence: TGTGCCAGCAGCCAAGATAAAGGACTAGCGGGGGGCGAGCAGTACTTC. Encoded protein: CASSQDKGLAGGEQYF.

The chain couples TRBV3-1 to TRBJ2-2; 8 bases agree with TRBD1. V shed 4 bases, J shed 1 base, and the junction held 2 bases outside the gene matches. This CDR3 contains 15 residues. Germline loops: CDR1 LGHDT, CDR2 YNNKEL (reference sequence). Here the CDR3 DNA reads TGTGCCAGCAGCCGGACAGGGTTGAACACCGGGGAGCTGTTTTTT. This translates into CASSRTGLNTGELFF.

The chain joins TRBV3-1 to TRBJ2-7, with 8 bases lining up with TRBD2. Per the germline V gene, CDR1 is LGHDT and CDR2 is YNNKEL (reference sequence). The CDR3 is 13 amino acids. V was clipped by 6 bases and J by 6 bases; unmatched bases: 7. CDR3 region: CASRRTSGGEQYF. The CDR3 DNA is TGTGCCAGCAGACGCACAAGCGGGGGCGAGCAGTACTTC.

The rearrangement links TRBV30 to TRBJ2-5, with D unclear. The CDR3 extends over 13 amino acids. Deletions cut 0 bases from V and 1 base from J, with 6 bases between. Germline lookup yields CDR1 GTSNPN and CDR2 SVGIG (reference sequence). CDR3 nucleotides: TGTGCCTGGAGTGTCTTATTCCAAGAGACCCAGTACTTC. It specifies CAWSVLFQETQYF.

The rearrangement joins TRBV3-1 to TRBJ2-1, with D possibly TRBD2 on 5 matching bases. Germline CDR1 is LGHDT and CDR2 is YNNKEL (reference sequence). V was clipped by 2 bases and J by 8 bases, with 13 bases between them. The CDR3 contains 14 residues. CDR3 in DNA: TGTGCCAGCAGCCAACGGGATCCTAGGGATGAGCAGTTCTTC. It codes for CASSQRDPRDEQFF.

The V call is TRBV12-3 or TRBV12-4, the J call TRBJ2-7; TRBD1 is a possible D gene (5 bases). The CDR3 spans 13 residues. Between the trimmed V and J ends, which lost 2 bases and 5 bases, there was a span of 10 bases. CDR3 sequence reads: CASSLSGLHEQYF. The CDR3 nucleotides read TGTGCCAGCAGTTTATCAGGGCTCCACGAGCAGTACTTC.